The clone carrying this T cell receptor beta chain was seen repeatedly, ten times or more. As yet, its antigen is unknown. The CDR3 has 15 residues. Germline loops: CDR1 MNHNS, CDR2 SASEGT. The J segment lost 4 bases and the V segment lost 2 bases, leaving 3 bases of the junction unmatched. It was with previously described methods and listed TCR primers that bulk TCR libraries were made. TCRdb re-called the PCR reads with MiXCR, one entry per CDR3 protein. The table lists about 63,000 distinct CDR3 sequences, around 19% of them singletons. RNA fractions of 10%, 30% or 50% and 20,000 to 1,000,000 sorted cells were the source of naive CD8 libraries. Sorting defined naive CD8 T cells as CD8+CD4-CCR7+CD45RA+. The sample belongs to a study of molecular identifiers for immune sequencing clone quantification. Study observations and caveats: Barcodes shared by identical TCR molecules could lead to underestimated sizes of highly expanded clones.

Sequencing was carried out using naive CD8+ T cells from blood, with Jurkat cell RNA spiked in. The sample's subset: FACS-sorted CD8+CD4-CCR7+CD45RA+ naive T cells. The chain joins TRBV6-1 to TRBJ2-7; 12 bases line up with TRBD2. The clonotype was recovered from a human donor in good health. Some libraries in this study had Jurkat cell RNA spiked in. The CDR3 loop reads CASSERTSGVYEQYF. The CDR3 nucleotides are TGTGCCAGCAGTGAACGGACTAGCGGGGTATACGAGCAGTACTTC.